Below, 17 T cell receptor beta chains from the same sample are listed, as sequenced in a study of tumor-infiltrating lymphocytes in glioblastoma multiforme. TCRB libraries came from RNA via three nested multiplex PCR rounds. TCRdb itself ran the multiplex PCR reads through MiXCR, one entry per CDR3 protein. Here the sample spans around 8,600 distinct CDR3 sequences, 74% being singletons. The sequenced sample was brain tumor tissue. The source of these receptors is a male donor with glioblastoma.

The chain combines TRBV5-1 with TRBJ1-6; 12 bases fit TRBD1. V was pared by 4 bases and J by 8 bases, with 4 bases of the junction left unmatched. This CDR3 comprises 15 residues. Germline assignment: CDR1 SGHRS and CDR2 YFSETQ. In DNA, the CDR3 is TGCGCCAGCAGCCCCGGGACAGGGGGCCATTCACCCCTCCACTTT. This gives the protein CASSPGTGGHSPLHF.

This rearrangement joins TRBV11-1 to TRBJ1-2; the D gene is possibly TRBD1 (5 bases). V lost 6 bases and J lost 5, with 22 bases in between. The germline CDR1 and CDR2 sequences are SGHAT and FQDESV (reference sequence). The CDR3 consists of 16 residues. The CDR3 nucleotides read TGTGCCAGCAGGGACCTCAGACAGACGAATGAATATGGCTACACCTTC. This gives the protein CASRDLRQTNEYGYTF.

CDR3 DNA sequence: TGTGCCTGTGCAGGGTACTCTGGGGCCAACGTCCTGACTTTC. The encoded protein is CACAGYSGANVLTF. J is TRBJ2-6 and V is TRBV30; TRBD1 is a possible D gene (5 bases). Germline CDR1 GTSNPN, CDR2 SVGIG (reference sequence). V was pared by 6 bases and J by 0 bases, with 9 bases between. The CDR3 consists of 14 residues.

The V gene is TRBV29-1, the J gene TRBJ2-7; 11 nucleotides line up with TRBD1. Germline CDR1 reads SQVTM; CDR2 reads ANQGSEA. This CDR3 is built from 13 residues. The CDR3 coding sequence is TGCAGAGTTTCCGGGACAGGGGGATACGAGCAGTACTTC. Translated, it gives CRVSGTGGYEQYF.

The chain has TRBV11-3 and TRBJ2-5; D gene uncertain. The CDR3 has 16 amino acids. Germline V gene sequence: CDR1 SGHNT, CDR2 YENEEA. With 2 bases removed from V and 2 bases from J, the gap between germline ends came to 15 bases. The CDR3 DNA reads TGTGCCAGCAGCTTAAGACTCACCCCTGATCAAGAGACCCAGTACTTC. Its protein is CASSLRLTPDQETQYF. Filled out from reference TRBV11-3 and TRBJ2-5, the complete variable domain reads EAGVVQSPRYKIIEKKQPVAFWCNPISGHNTLYWYLQNLGQGPELLIRYENEEAVDDSQLPKDRFSAERLKGVDSTLKIQPAELGDSAVYLCASSLRLTPDQETQYFGPGTRLLVL.

The chain is built from TRBV11-2 and TRBJ2-5; D unresolved. Trimming stripped 3 bases from V and 4 bases from J, with 3 bases between. Germline V gene lookup returns CDR1 SGHAT and CDR2 FQNNGV. The CDR3 contains 11 residues. In DNA form, the CDR3 reads TGTGCCAGCAGCTTCGGAGAGACCCAGTACTTC. It translates to CASSFGETQYF.

The chain employs TRBV6-5 and TRBJ1-2; TRBD1 is a possible D gene (6 bases). V was trimmed by 0 bases and J by 5 bases, leaving 16 bases between them. Germline lookup yields CDR1 MNHEY and CDR2 SVGAGI. The CDR3 covers 16 residues. The CDR3 DNA sequence: TGTGCCAGCAGTTACTCGAGTGGCAGGGGAGGGTATGGCTACACCTTC. Protein product: CASSYSSGRGGYGYTF.

With regard to this clonotype: The junction does not match germline at one end; this may be a read error. The chain employs TRBV6-5 and TRBJ2-3; 11 bases line up with TRBD2. Germline V gene lookup returns CDR1 MNHEY and CDR2 SVGAGI. The CDR3 has 16 amino acids. The CDR3 is CASRRLAGHSTDMQYF. The CDR3 DNA reads TGTGCCAGCAGACGACTAGCGGGGCATAGCACAGATATGCAGTATTTT.

To note about this clonotype: The junction does not match germline at one end; this may be a read error. CDR3 region: CASSLSRQGTGANVLTF. CDR3 sequence (DNA): TGTGCCAGCAGTTTATCAAGACAGGGAACAGGGGCCAACGTCTTGACTTTC. This chain connects TRBV27 to TRBJ2-6; 7 bases are shared with TRBD1. The CDR3 consists of 17 residues. Germline V lookup: CDR1 MNHEY, CDR2 SMNVEV (reference sequence).

As for this clonotype: The conserved closing phenylalanine or tryptophan is absent in this CDR3, likely reflecting a read error. The chain carries TRBV11-1 and TRBJ1-1, with D hard to call. Trimming removed 1 base at V and 4 bases at J, with 7 bases between. The CDR3 is made up of 13 amino acids. The germline CDR1 and CDR2 sequences are SGHAT and FQDESV (reference sequence). CDR3 amino acids: CASSLGYLTEAFY. The CDR3 nucleotides are TGTGCCAGCAGCTTAGGGTATCTCACTGAAGCTTTCTAT.

The rearrangement joins TRBV11-3 to TRBJ2-1; D is possibly TRBD2 (6 bases). The J call may be incorrect, as the DNA end agrees better with TRBJ2-4. CDR1 is SGHNT, CDR2 YENEEA, per germline. This CDR3 is built from 14 residues. CDR3 sequence: CASSLGGGENIQYF. CDR3 coding DNA: TGTGCCAGCAGCTTAGGAGGCGGGGAGAACATTCAGTACTTC.

To note about this clonotype: The final CDR3 position lacks the conserved phenylalanine or tryptophan, pointing to a likely read error. This chain connects TRBV11-2 to TRBJ2-5; D perhaps matches TRBD2 (6 bases). Per the germline V gene, CDR1 is SGHAT and CDR2 is FQNNGV. The V gene lost 3 bases and the J gene lost 10 bases, with 21 bases spanning the gap. This CDR3 has 15 amino acids. In DNA form, the CDR3 reads TGTGCCAGCAGCTTTAGCGGTACCAGCAAAGGAAACCAGTACTTA. This translates into CASSFSGTSKGNQYL.

Of note for this clonotype: At one end, the junction sequence differs from germline, possibly due to a read error. The V gene is TRBV11-2, the J gene TRBJ2-5, with 8 positions matching TRBD2. The CDR3 runs to 15 residues. Per germline, CDR1 SGHAT and CDR2 FQNNGV. Written as DNA, the CDR3 is TGTTCCAGCGGCTTTAGCGGGACCACCAAAGGAACCCAGTACTTC. Translating gives CSSGFSGTTKGTQYF.

J is TRBJ2-3 and V is TRBV11-1; a possible D gene is TRBD2 (5 bases). V lost 5 bases, J lost 3 bases, and 6 bases lay in between. CDR1 is SGHAT, CDR2 FQDESV, per germline (reference sequence). This CDR3 contains 12 residues. CDR3 loop: CASSRDTDTQYF. The CDR3, as DNA: TGTGCCAGCAGCCGGGATACAGATACGCAGTATTTT.

A word on this clonotype: An end of the junction does not agree with germline; a read error may underlie this. The rearrangement uses TRBV6-1 and TRBJ2-6, with D unclear. This CDR3 region has 15 residues. Per germline, CDR1 MNHNS and CDR2 SASEGT. The CDR3 nucleotides read TGTGCCAGCAGTGGATTCCCCTCTGTGGCCAACGTCCCGACTTTC. Translated, it gives CASSGFPSVANVPTF.

The chain combines TRBV11-1 with TRBJ2-2; 11 nucleotides match TRBD1. The CDR3 is 17 amino acids. After removal of 3 bases from V and 2 bases from J, the junction contained 5 bases not matched to a gene. CDR1 is SGHAT and CDR2 is FQDESV in the germline V gene (reference sequence). CDR3 bases: TGTGCCAGCAGCTTCCGAGGACAGGGGGCTAACACCGGGGAGCTGTTTTTT. Amino acids: CASSFRGQGANTGELFF.

J is TRBJ2-1 and V is TRBV6-5; D is undetermined. There are 13 residues in the CDR3. Trimming took 6 bases from V and 3 from J, leaving 9 bases between them. Germline CDR1 MNHEY, CDR2 SVGAGI. CDR3 nucleotides: TGTGCCAGCAGACCGAACCTCTACAATGAGCAGTTCTTC. Encoded protein: CASRPNLYNEQFF.